This T cell receptor (beta chain) was recorded in a study of blood T cell repertoires in COVID-19. Data came from immunoSEQ multiplex PCR; TCRdb stores just in-frame clones and leaves some out. The sample carries 90,000 to 100,000 clones, 80% to 90% recorded once. The V and J ends lost 2 bases and 9 bases, in that order; junction bases with no gene match: 4. This CDR3 contains 13 residues. Germline V gene lookup returns CDR1 MDHEN and CDR2 SYDVKM. This sequence originates from an older man with acute or convalescent COVID-19. J is TRBJ1-5 and V is TRBV28; TRBD1 matches at 7 bases. Material for sequencing was peripheral blood. CDR3 DNA sequence: TGTGCCAGCAGTTTAGTGACAGGGAGGCCCCAGCATTTT. Protein sequence: CASSLVTGRPQHF.